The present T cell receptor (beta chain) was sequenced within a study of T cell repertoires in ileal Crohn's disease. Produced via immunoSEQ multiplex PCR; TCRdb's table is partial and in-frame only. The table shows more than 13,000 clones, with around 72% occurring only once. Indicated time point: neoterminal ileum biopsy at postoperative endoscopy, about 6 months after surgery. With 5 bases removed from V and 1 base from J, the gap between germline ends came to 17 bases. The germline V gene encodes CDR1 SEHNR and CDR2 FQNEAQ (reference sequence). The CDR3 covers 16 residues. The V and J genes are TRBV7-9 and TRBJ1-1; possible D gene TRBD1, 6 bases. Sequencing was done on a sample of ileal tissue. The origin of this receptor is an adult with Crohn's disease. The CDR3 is CASSPPRQAANTEAFF. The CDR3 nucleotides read TGTGCCAGCAGCCCCCCCCGACAGGCCGCGAACACTGAAGCTTTCTTT.